This T cell receptor (beta chain) was sequenced in a study of blood T cell repertoires in COVID-19. Study in general: The origin of the acute and convalescent COVID-19 samples was the United States, Italy and Spain.

In the original processing: Counts of nucleated cells, estimated from reference gene primer amplification, were obtained. Profiled with immunoSEQ multiplex PCR; TCRdb holds only in-frame clones, not every one. V and J calls plus clone size are reproduced from that table; the DNA served to infer D and trimming. The sample has 250,000 to 300,000 clones, 85% to 90% seen once. Each recovered donor of Cohort 3 presented with two negative PCRs, clearance, or symptom resolution. Trimming removed 10 bases from V and 9 bases from J, with 25 bases in between. Germline CDR1 is MNHEY and CDR2 is SVGAGI. The CDR3 is 15 amino acids.

This receptor was identified in a man aged 18 to 29 who had recovered from COVID-19. The sample was PBMCs or T cells enriched from blood (not recorded which). The chain joins TRBV6-5 to TRBJ2-1, with TRBD2 as a possible D gene (5 bases). Here the CDR3 reads CATEIGVFPLGEQFF. The CDR3 nucleotides read TGTGCCACCGAAATCGGGGTCTTCCCCTTAGGTGAGCAGTTCTTC.